The T cell receptor (beta chain) under discussion was sequenced for a study of blood T cells in healthy people across ages. Points from the study as a whole: TCR beta diversity, measured per million T cells, fell in a roughly linear way with age. Since the PBMCs were unsorted, naive and antigen-experienced cells could not be conclusively compared.

This CDR3 is built from 13 residues. Germline V gives CDR1 MDHEN, CDR2 SYDVKM. The V end lost 6 bases, the J end lost 4 bases, and 12 bases lay between the germline ends. Every donor contributed about 10 milliliters of peripheral blood by blood draw. With a J-beta primer mix and a sample-barcoded 5' primer, a second PCR ran about 7 to 11 cycles. TCRdb independently ran MiXCR on the 5' RACE reads; one entry per CDR3 protein. The sample lists about 1.4 million distinct CDR3 sequences, around 59% seen once, with 5% to 7% in the top ten. On this clonotype itself: Antigen specificity is unknown.

The sample taken for sequencing was blood. The chain carries TRBV28 and TRBJ1-2; no definite D call. This TCR was recovered from a young man in good health. The CDR3 reads CASRRVGFYGYTF. The DNA for the CDR3 is TGTGCCAGCAGGAGGGTGGGATTCTATGGCTACACCTTC.